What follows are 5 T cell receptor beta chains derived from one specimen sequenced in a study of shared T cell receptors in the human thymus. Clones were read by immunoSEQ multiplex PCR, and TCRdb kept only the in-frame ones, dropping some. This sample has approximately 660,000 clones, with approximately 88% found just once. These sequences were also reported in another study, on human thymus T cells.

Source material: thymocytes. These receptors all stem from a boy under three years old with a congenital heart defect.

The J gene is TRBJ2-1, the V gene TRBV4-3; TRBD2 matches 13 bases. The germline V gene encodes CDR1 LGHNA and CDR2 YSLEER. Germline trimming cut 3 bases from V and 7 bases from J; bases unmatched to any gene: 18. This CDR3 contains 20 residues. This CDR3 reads CASSHPTSGRARRSVNEQFF. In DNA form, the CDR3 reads TGCGCCAGCAGCCACCCCACTAGCGGGAGGGCTCGAAGGTCGGTTAATGAGCAGTTCTTC.

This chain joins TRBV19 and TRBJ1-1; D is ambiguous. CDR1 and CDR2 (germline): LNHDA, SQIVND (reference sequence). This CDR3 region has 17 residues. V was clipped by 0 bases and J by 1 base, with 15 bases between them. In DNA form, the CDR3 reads TGTGCCAGTAGTATAGAGGAGGTTGGGGTGGGGAACACTGAAGCTTTCTTT. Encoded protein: CASSIEEVGVGNTEAFF.

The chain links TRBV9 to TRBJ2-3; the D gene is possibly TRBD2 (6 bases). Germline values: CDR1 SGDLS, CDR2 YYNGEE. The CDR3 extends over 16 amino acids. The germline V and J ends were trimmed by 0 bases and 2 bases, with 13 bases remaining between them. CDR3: CASSVERGGTTDTQYF. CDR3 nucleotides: TGTGCCAGCAGCGTAGAGCGAGGAGGGACCACAGATACGCAGTATTTT. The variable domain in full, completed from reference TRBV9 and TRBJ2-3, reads DSGVTQTPKHLITATGQRVTLRCSPRSGDLSVYWYQQSLDQGLQFLIQYYNGEERAKGNILERFSAQQFPDLHSELNLSSLELGDSALYFCASSVERGGTTDTQYFGPGTRLTVL.

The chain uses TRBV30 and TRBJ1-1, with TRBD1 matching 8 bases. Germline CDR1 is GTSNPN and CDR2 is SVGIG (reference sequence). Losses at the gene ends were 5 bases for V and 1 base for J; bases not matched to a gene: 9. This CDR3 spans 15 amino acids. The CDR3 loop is CAWEPTDRGNTEAFF. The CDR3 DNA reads TGTGCCTGGGAGCCGACCGACAGGGGGAACACTGAAGCTTTCTTT.

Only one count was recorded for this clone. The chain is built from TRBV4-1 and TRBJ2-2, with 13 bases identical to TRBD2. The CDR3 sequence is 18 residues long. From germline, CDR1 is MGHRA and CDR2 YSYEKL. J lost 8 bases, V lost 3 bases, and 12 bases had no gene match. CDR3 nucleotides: TGCGCCAGCAGCCACCTGGGACTAGCGGGAACAGCGGTTGGGGAGCTGTTTTTT. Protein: CASSHLGLAGTAVGELFF.